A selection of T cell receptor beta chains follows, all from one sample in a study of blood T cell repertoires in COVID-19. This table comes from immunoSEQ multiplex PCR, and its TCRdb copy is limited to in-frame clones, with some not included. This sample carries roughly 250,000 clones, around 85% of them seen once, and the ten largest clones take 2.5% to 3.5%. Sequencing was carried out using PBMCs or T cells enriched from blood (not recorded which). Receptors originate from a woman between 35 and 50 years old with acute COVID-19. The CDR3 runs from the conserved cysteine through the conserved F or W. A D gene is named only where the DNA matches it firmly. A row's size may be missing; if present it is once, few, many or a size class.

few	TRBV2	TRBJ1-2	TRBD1	TGTGCCAGCAGTGAAGCGGGGACAGTCTATGGCTACACCTTC	CASSEAGTVYGYTF
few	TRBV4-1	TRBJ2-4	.	TGCGCCAGCAGCCGAGGACAGCGTGACACAATTCAGTACTTC	CASSRGQRDTIQYF
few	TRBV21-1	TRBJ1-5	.	TGTGCCAGCAGCAGAGACAGAATGAGCAATCAGCCCCAGCATTTT	CASSRDRMSNQPQHF
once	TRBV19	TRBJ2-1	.	TGTGCCAGTAGTAAGACGGGGGAGCAGTTCTTC	CASSKTGEQFF
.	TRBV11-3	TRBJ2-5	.	TGTGCCAGCAGCCTGGAAAGGGGGCAAGAGACCCAGTACTTC	CASSLERGQETQYF
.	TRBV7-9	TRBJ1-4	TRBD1	TGTGCCAGCAGCTTAGTCGTCGGGTCAGGGGGCTTAGAGCGTGAAAAACTGTTTTTT	CASSLVVGSGGLEREKLFF
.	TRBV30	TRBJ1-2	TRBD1	TGTGCCTGGATTGGACAGGCCCGGGCCTATGGCTACACCTTC	CAWIGQARAYGYTF
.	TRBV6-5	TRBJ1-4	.	TGTGCCAGCAGCGACAGGCGACGGAATGAAAAACTGTTTTTT	CASSDRRRNEKLFF
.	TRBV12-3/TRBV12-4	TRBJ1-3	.	TGTGCCAGCAGATACACAGCTGGAAACACCATATATTTT	CASRYTAGNTIYF
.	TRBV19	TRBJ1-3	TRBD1	TGTGCCAGTAGCGCAACAGGGGGCGGAAACACCATATATTTT	CASSATGGGNTIYF
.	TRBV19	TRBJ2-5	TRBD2	TGTGCCAGTAGTATCTCCAGCCCGGGACTAGCGGGGGAAGAGACCCAGTACTTC	CASSISSPGLAGEETQYF
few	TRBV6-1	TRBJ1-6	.	TGTGCCAGCAGTGAAGCTCAGTTGGAGGGCGCCCTCCACTTT	CASSEAQLEGALHF
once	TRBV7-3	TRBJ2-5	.	TGTGCCAGCAGCTTAACCCCTAGCGTTCAAGAGACCCAGTACTTC	CASSLTPSVQETQYF
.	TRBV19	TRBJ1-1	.	TGTGCCAGTAGTATCCCGGGACAAAGCACTGAAGCTTTCTTT	CASSIPGQSTEAFF
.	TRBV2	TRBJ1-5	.	TGTGCCAGCAGTGACGGTTATAGCAATCAGCCCCAGCATTTT	CASSDGYSNQPQHF
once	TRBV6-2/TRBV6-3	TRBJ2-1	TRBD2	TGTGCCAGCAGTTACCCCACTAGCGGGAGGGCCGGCAATGAGCAGTTCTTC	CASSYPTSGRAGNEQFF
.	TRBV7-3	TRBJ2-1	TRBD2	TGTGCCAGCAGCCCCACCGGACTAGCGGGTGAAGTGCAGTTCTTC	CASSPTGLAGEVQFF
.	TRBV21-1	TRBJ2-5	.	TGTGCCAGCAGCGGGAGGGGCGTAATAAGCAATGAGACCCAGTACTTC	CASSGRGVISNETQYF
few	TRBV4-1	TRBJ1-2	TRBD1	TGCGCCAGCAGCCAAGTTGGACAGGGGGATGGCTACACCTTC	CASSQVGQGDGYTF
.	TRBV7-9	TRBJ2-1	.	TGTGCCAGCAGCGACGGGACACCACAAGAGCAGTTCTTC	CASSDGTPQEQFF
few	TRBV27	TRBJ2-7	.	TGTGCCAGCAGTTTAGGGGCAGCCTACGAGCAGTACTTC	CASSLGAAYEQYF
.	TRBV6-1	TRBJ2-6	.	TGTGCCAGCAGTGAGGGGGGAATTGGGGCCAACGTCCTGACTTTC	CASSEGGIGANVLTF
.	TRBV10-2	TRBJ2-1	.	TGCGCCAGCAGAAAGGGGGAGCAGTTCTTC	CASRKGEQFF
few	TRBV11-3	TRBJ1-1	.	TGTGCCAGCAGCCCCGCCCGAACAGACACTGAAGCTTTCTTT	CASSPARTDTEAFF
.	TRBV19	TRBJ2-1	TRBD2	TGTGCCAGTAGTTCCTTAGCGGGGGGTGAGCAGTTCTTC	CASSSLAGGEQFF
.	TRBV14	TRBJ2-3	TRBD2	TGTGCCAGCAGCCAAGGGGACTATGTGCAGTATTTT	CASSQGDYVQYF
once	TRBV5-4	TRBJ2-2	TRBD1	TGTGCCAGCAGCCCGACAGGGACGAACACCGGGGAGCTGTTTTTT	CASSPTGTNTGELFF
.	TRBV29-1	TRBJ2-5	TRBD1	TGCAGCGTTCCTCTCACAGGGGGCGAGGAGACCCAGTACTTC	CSVPLTGGEETQYF
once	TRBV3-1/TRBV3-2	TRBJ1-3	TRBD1	TGTGCCAGCAGCCCGGAACCGGGACAGGGGATAGACACCATATATTTT	CASSPEPGQGIDTIYF
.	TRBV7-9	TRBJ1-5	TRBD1	TGTGCCAGCAGCCGGGACAGTACCAATCAGCCCCAGCATTTT	CASSRDSTNQPQHF
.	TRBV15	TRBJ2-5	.	TGTGCCACCAGCAAACAGTCGCTTGAAGAGACCCAGTACTTC	CATSKQSLEETQYF
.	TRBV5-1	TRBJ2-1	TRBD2	TGCGCCAGCAGCTTGGCACCCGGGACTAGCGGTTACAATGAGCAGTTCTTC	CASSLAPGTSGYNEQFF
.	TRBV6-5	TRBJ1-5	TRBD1	TGTGCCAGCGAGGGAGGGACAGGGGCTTGGCAGCCCCAGCATTTT	CASEGGTGAWQPQHF
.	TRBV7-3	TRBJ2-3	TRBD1	TGTGCCAGCAGCATTACCGGGACAGGGTCAGATACGCAGTATTTT	CASSITGTGSDTQYF
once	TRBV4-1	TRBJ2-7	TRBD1	TGCGCCAGCAGCCAAAGACAGGGGACGGGGGACGAGCAGTACTTC	CASSQRQGTGDEQYF